The clone carrying this T cell receptor beta chain was seen repeatedly, ten times or more. Its cognate antigen is unknown. For the library, individual cDNA molecules each received unique molecular identifiers. Authors' methods: Per-sample TCR counts ranged from roughly 23,224 to 750,000, median about 90,000. TCRdb re-analysed the 5' RACE reads in MiXCR, keeping a single row per CDR3 protein. These V and J calls derive from TCRdb rather than the authors' analysis. Here the sample spans more than 140,000 distinct CDR3 sequences, roughly 4% being singletons. It was unfractionated whole blood from which total RNA was extracted. This sample is drawn from a study of human T cells and chemical hapten exposure. Across the whole study: Among samples, TCR yields varied mainly because of small differences in pooled library volume. General observations from the study: No alteration of TCRs above 1 in 1000 frequency was seen with DPC sensitization.

This TCR was recovered from a female donor in good health.

The CDR3 here is CANFRQGASSEQYF. The DNA for the CDR3 is TGTGCCAACTTCCGACAGGGGGCTTCGTCCGAGCAGTACTTC. The chain has TRBV12-3 or TRBV12-4 and TRBJ2-7; 10 positions agree with TRBD1. The junction had 12 bases not matched to a gene; V was cut back by 10 bases and J by 6 bases. This CDR3 spans 14 amino acids.